The rows below give T cell receptor beta chains drawn from one sample of a study of cytomegalovirus exposure and HLA in healthy donors. This table comes from immunoSEQ multiplex PCR, and its TCRdb copy is limited to in-frame clones, with some not included. The table records fewer than 250,000 clones, 65% to 85% of them present only once. Source material: PBMCs. Receptor source: a woman between 18 and 29 years old in good health and CMV-seronegative. Each CDR3 is given with its conserved first and last residue. The order of the fields is CDR3 DNA, CDR3 protein, J gene, D gene, V gene, clone size. D genes are given only for firm matches. Clone sizes are given selectively: once, few, many, or a class where the clone is expanded.

CDR3nt: TGTGCCAGCAGCTTAACGGGGGACACCGGGGAGCTGTTTTTT
CDR3aa: CASSLTGDTGELFF
j_gene: TRBJ2-2
d_gene: .
v_gene: TRBV11-3
abundance: .

CDR3nt: TGCGCCAGCAGTCAGCGGCAGGGGTATGGCTACACCTTC
CDR3aa: CASSQRQGYGYTF
j_gene: TRBJ1-2
d_gene: .
v_gene: TRBV23-1
abundance: .

CDR3nt: TGTGCCAGCAGTGGTACAGGGGAGTTCGAGCAGTACTTC
CDR3aa: CASSGTGEFEQYF
j_gene: TRBJ2-7
d_gene: TRBD1
v_gene: TRBV25-1
abundance: .

CDR3nt: TGCGCCAGCAGCCTCCCAGACCGGGAACTTGACACCGGGGAGCTGTTTTTT
CDR3aa: CASSLPDRELDTGELFF
j_gene: TRBJ2-2
d_gene: .
v_gene: TRBV4-1
abundance: .

CDR3nt: TGTGCCAGTGAACAGGGAGCAGGCTACGAGCAGTACTTC
CDR3aa: CASEQGAGYEQYF
j_gene: TRBJ2-7
d_gene: .
v_gene: TRBV5-6
abundance: .

CDR3nt: TGTGCCAGCTCACCAGGACAGTACAATGAGCAGTTCTTC
CDR3aa: CASSPGQYNEQFF
j_gene: TRBJ2-1
d_gene: .
v_gene: TRBV18
abundance: .

CDR3nt: TGTGCCAGCAGCGTTACCCCAGCGGGAGCCGATACGCAGTATTTT
CDR3aa: CASSVTPAGADTQYF
j_gene: TRBJ2-3
d_gene: TRBD2
v_gene: TRBV7-3
abundance: once

CDR3nt: TGTGCCAGCAGCTCGGGACAGGTTAACTATGGCTACACCTTC
CDR3aa: CASSSGQVNYGYTF
j_gene: TRBJ1-2
d_gene: TRBD1
v_gene: TRBV7-2
abundance: .

CDR3nt: TGCGCCAGCAGCTCCAACTTCGATCAGCCCCAGCATTTT
CDR3aa: CASSSNFDQPQHF
j_gene: TRBJ1-5
d_gene: .
v_gene: TRBV5-1
abundance: few

CDR3nt: TGTGCCAGCAGCCTCCAGGGGTCATGGACTAATGAAAAACTGTTTTTT
CDR3aa: CASSLQGSWTNEKLFF
j_gene: TRBJ1-4
d_gene: .
v_gene: TRBV5-6
abundance: .

CDR3nt: TGCAGCGCCACGGAACTAGACAATGAGCAGTTCTTC
CDR3aa: CSATELDNEQFF
j_gene: TRBJ2-1
d_gene: .
v_gene: TRBV29-1
abundance: .

CDR3nt: TGTGCCAGTAGCCTCGGTAATTCACCCCTCCACTTT
CDR3aa: CASSLGNSPLHF
j_gene: TRBJ1-6
d_gene: .
v_gene: TRBV19
abundance: few

CDR3nt: TGTGCCAGCAGCCAGACAGGACATAACTATGGCTACACCTTC
CDR3aa: CASSQTGHNYGYTF
j_gene: TRBJ1-2
d_gene: .
v_gene: TRBV5-6
abundance: once

CDR3nt: TGTGCCAGCTCACCGACAGGGGAATATGGCTACACCTTC
CDR3aa: CASSPTGEYGYTF
j_gene: TRBJ1-2
d_gene: TRBD1
v_gene: TRBV18
abundance: once

CDR3nt: TGTGCCAGCAGTCGGGACAGAAACTATGGCTACACCTTC
CDR3aa: CASSRDRNYGYTF
j_gene: TRBJ1-2
d_gene: TRBD1
v_gene: TRBV5-6
abundance: .

CDR3nt: TGTGCCAGCAGCTTAATCCCGGGTTTGATGGGCTATGGCTACACCTTC
CDR3aa: CASSLIPGLMGYGYTF
j_gene: TRBJ1-2
d_gene: .
v_gene: TRBV7-3
abundance: once

CDR3nt: TGCGCCAGCAGCCAAGTAATGGCTTCCAGGGGAAATGAAAAACTGTTTTTT
CDR3aa: CASSQVMASRGNEKLFF
j_gene: TRBJ1-4
d_gene: .
v_gene: TRBV4-1
abundance: few

CDR3nt: TGTGCCAGCAGCTTAGGCGCTAGCGGGAGCTCTCTCTCCTACGAGCAGTACTTC
CDR3aa: CASSLGASGSSLSYEQYF
j_gene: TRBJ2-7
d_gene: TRBD2
v_gene: TRBV13
abundance: .

CDR3nt: TGTGCCAGCAGTTTATCAGGAGACGAAGCTTTCTTT
CDR3aa: CASSLSGDEAFF
j_gene: TRBJ1-1
d_gene: .
v_gene: TRBV27
abundance: .

CDR3nt: TGTGCCAGCAGCGTAAGCCTAGGCTCCCCAGATACGCAGTATTTT
CDR3aa: CASSVSLGSPDTQYF
j_gene: TRBJ2-3
d_gene: .
v_gene: TRBV9
abundance: .

CDR3nt: TGTGCCAGTATGAATCAGGGGGCACAGGGGGGGGCCCAGTACTTC
CDR3aa: CASMNQGAQGGAQYF
j_gene: TRBJ2-5
d_gene: .
v_gene: TRBV19
abundance: .

CDR3nt: TGTGCCAGCAGCTTAGGCGGGAGGGCCTTAAATGAGCAGTTCTTC
CDR3aa: CASSLGGRALNEQFF
j_gene: TRBJ2-1
d_gene: TRBD2
v_gene: TRBV7-8
abundance: few

CDR3nt: TGTGCCGTGCACCCGCCAGGGTCCTACGAGCAGTACTTC
CDR3aa: CAVHPPGSYEQYF
j_gene: TRBJ2-7
d_gene: .
v_gene: TRBV6-1
abundance: .

CDR3nt: TGTGCCAGCTCACAAACCGGGACAGGGCTCGACTATGGCTACACCTTC
CDR3aa: CASSQTGTGLDYGYTF
j_gene: TRBJ1-2
d_gene: TRBD1
v_gene: TRBV18
abundance: .

CDR3nt: TGTGCCAGCAGTGAACACAGGCCTTTTAATTCACCCCTCCACTTT
CDR3aa: CASSEHRPFNSPLHF
j_gene: TRBJ1-6
d_gene: .
v_gene: TRBV6-1
abundance: .

CDR3nt: TGTGCCTGGACTGGAGGCTCCTACGAGCAGTACTTC
CDR3aa: CAWTGGSYEQYF
j_gene: TRBJ2-7
d_gene: .
v_gene: TRBV30
abundance: .

CDR3nt: TGTGCCAGCAGCTTGAAGGGAGAGAGAACCGCCTACGAGCAGTACTTC
CDR3aa: CASSLKGERTAYEQYF
j_gene: TRBJ2-7
d_gene: .
v_gene: TRBV5-4
abundance: .

CDR3nt: TGCGCCAGCAGCTTTGGGCGGCCTCAGGGTGAGCAGTTCTTC
CDR3aa: CASSFGRPQGEQFF
j_gene: TRBJ2-1
d_gene: .
v_gene: TRBV5-1
abundance: .

CDR3nt: TGTGCCACCAGCGGGGGGCCCAGGGGGCTTTATAATTCACCCCTCCACTTT
CDR3aa: CATSGGPRGLYNSPLHF
j_gene: TRBJ1-6
d_gene: TRBD1
v_gene: TRBV15
abundance: .

CDR3nt: TGTGCCAGCAGCTTGGGAGGCCCCGGGGAGCTGTTTTTT
CDR3aa: CASSLGGPGELFF
j_gene: TRBJ2-2
d_gene: .
v_gene: TRBV5-8
abundance: .

CDR3nt: TGTGCCAGCAGCTTTTGGGGACAGATTCCCTACGAGCAGTACTTC
CDR3aa: CASSFWGQIPYEQYF
j_gene: TRBJ2-7
d_gene: TRBD1
v_gene: TRBV7-9
abundance: .

CDR3nt: TGTGCCAGCAGCTTGTCGACAGGGGGTAGTGGCTACACCTTC
CDR3aa: CASSLSTGGSGYTF
j_gene: TRBJ1-2
d_gene: TRBD1
v_gene: TRBV5-8
abundance: .

CDR3nt: TGTGCCAGCATGTCGACAGGGCGCCCCTGGCCCCAGCATTTT
CDR3aa: CASMSTGRPWPQHF
j_gene: TRBJ1-5
d_gene: TRBD1
v_gene: TRBV19
abundance: .

CDR3nt: TGCAGCGTTGAAACCCTCGGGGGAAGGTTGAACACTGAAGCTTTCTTT
CDR3aa: CSVETLGGRLNTEAFF
j_gene: TRBJ1-1
d_gene: .
v_gene: TRBV29-1
abundance: .

CDR3nt: TGTGCCAGCAGGGCGACAGCGGGGGGAGATACGCAGTATTTT
CDR3aa: CASRATAGGDTQYF
j_gene: TRBJ2-3
d_gene: TRBD2
v_gene: TRBV6-5
abundance: .

CDR3nt: TGTGCCAGCAGTTCCGACACCGGGGAGCTGTTTTTT
CDR3aa: CASSSDTGELFF
j_gene: TRBJ2-2
d_gene: .
v_gene: TRBV2
abundance: .

CDR3nt: TGTGCCAGCAGCTTAACGTATTTTGGGCGAATGGGCAATGAGCAGTTCTTC
CDR3aa: CASSLTYFGRMGNEQFF
j_gene: TRBJ2-1
d_gene: .
v_gene: TRBV7-3
abundance: .

CDR3nt: TGTGCCAGCAGCCCGTTGGAGAGCGGACAGCCCCAGCATTTT
CDR3aa: CASSPLESGQPQHF
j_gene: TRBJ1-5
d_gene: .
v_gene: TRBV9
abundance: .

CDR3nt: TGTGCCAGCAGCTTAGCTACAGGCGGCGAGCAGTACTTC
CDR3aa: CASSLATGGEQYF
j_gene: TRBJ2-7
d_gene: .
v_gene: TRBV11-3
abundance: .

CDR3nt: TGTGCCAGCAGTTTACGACAGGGAAATCAGCCCCAGCATTTT
CDR3aa: CASSLRQGNQPQHF
j_gene: TRBJ1-5
d_gene: TRBD1
v_gene: TRBV27
abundance: .

CDR3nt: TGTGCCAGCAGCGTCGGGAACCTCTACAATGAGCAGTTCTTC
CDR3aa: CASSVGNLYNEQFF
j_gene: TRBJ2-1
d_gene: .
v_gene: TRBV9
abundance: .